The 18 T cell receptor beta chains given below trace back to one sample, sequenced in a study of follicular helper T cells after annual influenza vaccination. Specified time point: 2015-2016 season, 7 days after influenza vaccination. This table comes from immunoSEQ multiplex PCR, and its TCRdb copy is limited to in-frame clones, with some not included. The table lists approximately 10,000 clones, about four fifths of them singletons, with roughly 0.45% in the top ten. The sample in question was CXCR5+ CD38- circulating T follicular helper cells from blood, obtained 7 days after influenza vaccination. Subset meaning: circulating Tfh, non-naive CD4+CXCR5+PD-1+ (ICOS+CD38+ or ICOS-CD38-). These TCRs come from an adult who received the influenza vaccine.

The V gene is TRBV6-6, the J gene TRBJ2-2, with 11 bases lining up with TRBD2. CDR3 length equals 16 residues. Germline CDR1 is MNHNY and CDR2 is SVGAGI (reference sequence). V lost 5 bases to trimming and J lost 6 bases; unmatched junction nucleotides: 8. CDR3 residues: CASSKYSGGASGELFF. The CDR3 nucleotides read TGTGCCAGCAGTAAATATAGCGGGGGGGCCTCCGGGGAGCTGTTTTTT.

The chain employs TRBV7-9 and TRBJ1-1, with a tentative D call TRBD1 (6 bases). Trimming stripped 1 base from V and 7 bases from J, with 7 bases between. CDR3 size: 12 residues. CDR1 and CDR2 (germline): SEHNR, FQNEAQ (reference sequence). The CDR3 spells CASSLGGGEAFF. As DNA, the CDR3 is TGTGCCAGCAGCTTAGGAGGGGGTGAAGCTTTCTTT. The complete variable domain, with remaining parts taken from reference TRBV7-9 and TRBJ1-1, reads DTGVSQNPRHKITKRGQNVTFRCDPISEHNRLYWYRQTLGQGPEFLTYFQNEAQLEKSRLLSDRFSAERPKGSFSTLEIQRTEQGDSAMYLCASSLGGGEAFFGQGTRLTVV.

V and J are TRBV30 and TRBJ2-3; the match to TRBD2 covers 7 bases. The CDR3 spans 14 residues. Germline CDR1 and CDR2: GTSNPN and SVGIG (reference sequence). Losses at the gene ends were 5 bases for V and 6 bases for J; bases not matched to a gene: 11. CDR3 protein: CAWDPAGSLDTQYF. In nucleotides, the CDR3 is TGTGCCTGGGACCCAGCGGGGAGTCTGGATACGCAGTATTTT.

The chain has TRBV28 and TRBJ1-3, with 8 positions matching TRBD1. V was pared by 5 bases and J by 2 bases, with 5 bases of the junction left unmatched. Germline V gives CDR1 MDHEN, CDR2 SYDVKM. The CDR3 has 15 residues. The CDR3 spells CASSIDRGAGNTIYF. CDR3 sequence (DNA): TGTGCCAGCAGTATCGACAGGGGTGCTGGAAACACCATATATTTT.

This sequence joins TRBV5-1 and TRBJ1-1, with D uncertain. The CDR3 sequence is 16 residues long. In germline, CDR1 is SGHRS, CDR2 YFSETQ. V was shortened by 4 bases and J by 4 bases, with 20 bases between the two germline ends. The CDR3 here is CASSLQAQREGTEAFF. In DNA, the CDR3 is TGCGCCAGCAGCCTTCAGGCCCAACGGGAGGGCACTGAAGCTTTCTTT.

The chain uses TRBV6-1 and TRBJ2-7, with D possibly TRBD1 on 6 matching bases. This CDR3 is 13 amino acids long. Germline V lookup: CDR1 MNHNS, CDR2 SASEGT. Trimming stripped 7 bases from V and 4 bases from J, with 14 bases between. For the CDR3, the DNA is TGTGCCAGCACCCCGCCAGGGACATACGAGCAGTACTTC. Amino acids: CASTPPGTYEQYF.

The chain couples TRBV7-2 to TRBJ2-7, with D possibly TRBD2 on 6 matching bases. The CDR3 contains 14 residues. Trimming left V 2 bases short and J 4 bases short, with 12 bases between. In germline, CDR1 is SGHTA, CDR2 FQGNSA. As DNA, the CDR3 is TGTGCCAGCAGCTTAAACGCGGGGCCATACGAGCAGTACTTC. Its translation: CASSLNAGPYEQYF.

This clone showed up just once. The genes are TRBV6-5 and TRBJ2-7; 7 nucleotides match TRBD1. CDR3 length: 13 amino acids. The V gene end was trimmed by 2 bases and the J gene end by 6 bases; junction bases not matched to a gene: 4. The V gene's germline CDR1 is MNHEY and CDR2 SVGAGI. The CDR3 spells CASSYGAGGEQYF. CDR3 bases: TGTGCCAGCAGTTACGGGGCAGGGGGCGAGCAGTACTTC.

The J gene is TRBJ1-5, the V gene TRBV15; no clear D. Germline CDR1 reads LNHNV; CDR2 reads YYDKDF (reference sequence). This CDR3 is built from 18 residues. Trimming left V 0 bases short and J 0 bases short, with 15 bases between. CDR3 residues: CATSRDYRGLGSNQPQHF. The DNA of the CDR3 is TGTGCCACCAGCAGAGATTATCGCGGGCTCGGTAGCAATCAGCCCCAGCATTTT.

The J gene is TRBJ2-7, the V gene TRBV6-5, with D possibly being TRBD1 or TRBD2 (5 bases each). Germline CDR1 MNHEY, CDR2 SVGAGI. The CDR3 spans 14 residues. V was shortened by 0 bases and J by 6 bases, with 12 bases between the two germline ends. CDR3 DNA sequence: TGTGCCAGCAGTTACTCGAGAAGGGACGTCGAGCAGTACTTC. This translates into CASSYSRRDVEQYF.

This chain uses TRBV5-1 with TRBJ2-2; the match to TRBD1 covers 10 bases. There are 16 residues in the CDR3. From germline, CDR1 is SGHRS and CDR2 YFSETQ. V shed 3 bases and J 3 bases; nucleotides not matched to a gene: 5. The CDR3 coding sequence is TGCGCCAGCAGCTCTTGGACAGGGGGGGACACCGGGGAGCTGTTTTTT. The encoded protein is CASSSWTGGDTGELFF.

This clone was seen more than once but under ten times. V and J are TRBV7-9 and TRBJ1-2; D may be TRBD1 (6 bases). Germline V gives CDR1 SEHNR, CDR2 FQNEAQ (reference sequence). The CDR3 has 13 residues. V lost 11 bases, J lost 3 bases, and 16 bases lay in between. CDR3: CAAGQSNDYGYTF. The CDR3 DNA follows: TGTGCCGCCGGACAGTCGAATGACTATGGCTACACCTTC. Based on the CDR3 plus reference TRBV7-9 and TRBJ1-2, the full variable domain is DTGVSQNPRHKITKRGQNVTFRCDPISEHNRLYWYRQTLGQGPEFLTYFQNEAQLEKSRLLSDRFSAERPKGSFSTLEIQRTEQGDSAMYLCAAGQSNDYGYTFGSGTRLTVV.

This rearrangement joins TRBV29-1 to TRBJ1-1; no reliable D call. Germline V gene data show CDR1 as SQVTM and CDR2 as ANQGSEA. V was pared by 4 bases and J by 1 base, with 10 bases between. This CDR3 comprises 13 residues. As DNA, the CDR3 is TGCAGCGTTGGGATGGATGCGAACACTGAAGCTTTCTTT. It codes for CSVGMDANTEAFF.

The chain joins TRBV6-1 to TRBJ1-5, with unresolved D. V dropped 8 bases and J dropped 0 bases, with 14 bases sitting between them. There are 15 residues in the CDR3. Germline V gene data show CDR1 as MNHNS and CDR2 as SASEGT. The CDR3 sequence is CASVVQLYSNQPQHF. CDR3 in DNA: TGTGCCAGCGTCGTCCAGCTATATAGCAATCAGCCCCAGCATTTT.

V gene TRBV5-1 combines with J gene TRBJ2-7; 7 nucleotides line up with TRBD1. The germline V gene encodes CDR1 SGHRS and CDR2 YFSETQ. The ends lost 4 bases at V and 0 bases at J; junction bases unmatched: 10. This CDR3 contains 16 residues. In DNA, the CDR3 is TGCGCCAGCAGCGGAGTTCGACAGGGCCTCTCCTACGAGCAGTACTTC. Translated: CASSGVRQGLSYEQYF.

The chain combines TRBV28 with TRBJ1-2; D gene ambiguous. There are 13 residues in the CDR3. V was clipped by 6 bases and J by 1 base, with 9 bases between them. Looked up from germline, CDR1 is MDHEN and CDR2 is SYDVKM. This CDR3 reads CASSPEFNYGYTF. The CDR3 nucleotides read TGTGCCAGCAGCCCGGAGTTTAACTATGGCTACACCTTC.

CDR3 sequence reads: CASSLVGGYTDTQYF. The CDR3 DNA sequence: TGTGCCAGCAGCTTAGTCGGGGGGTACACAGATACGCAGTATTTT. The gene calls are TRBV7-8 and TRBJ2-3; TRBD2 matches at 7 bases. The CDR3 is 15 residues long. Germline loops: CDR1 SGHVS, CDR2 FQNEAQ. V lost 1 base, J lost 2 bases, and 3 bases stayed unmatched.

The gene calls are TRBV27 and TRBJ2-3; no firm D call. The V and J ends lost 6 bases and 2 bases respectively, with 18 bases between them. The CDR3 sequence is 16 residues long. Germline CDR1 is MNHEY and CDR2 is SMNVEV (reference sequence). The CDR3: CASRRKLTLVTDTQYF. CDR3 in DNA: TGTGCCAGCAGACGGAAACTCACCCTCGTCACAGATACGCAGTATTTT.